Included here is one TCR beta chain sequence, with context. CDR1 is LGHDT and CDR2 is YNNKEL in the germline V gene (reference sequence). The CDR3 spans 15 residues. Trimming at V came to 3 bases and at J to 4 bases, leaving 5 bases not matched to a gene. The data are from a study of T cell responses to AZD1222 COVID-19 vaccine. Sequenced by immunoSEQ multiplex PCR; TCRdb stores in-frame clones only, minus some. The sample lists around 130,000 clones; 87% were seen once. Here the sequenced sample was peripheral blood, taken on day 0 of AZD1222 vaccination. The chain links TRBV3-1 (or the pseudogene TRBV3-2) to TRBJ2-3; 9 bases match TRBD2. This clonotype was obtained from an adult in good health. The CDR3 DNA sequence: TGTGCCAGCAGCCAGAATCGACTAGCGGCAGATACGCAGTATTTT. Its protein is CASSQNRLAADTQYF.